The clone carrying this T cell receptor beta chain was seen a few times. The CDR3 loop spans 13 amino acids. Germline lookup yields CDR1 SGHTA and CDR2 FQGNSA. Trimming removed 5 bases from V and 7 bases from J, with 14 bases in between. This sample is part of a study of T-cell reconstitution after alpha-beta-depleted transplantation in children. A library of TCRbeta sequences, prepared with unique molecular identifiers, was generated. TCRdb reprocessed the PCR reads via MiXCR and lists one record per CDR3 protein. There are hundreds of thousands of distinct CDR3 sequences in the sample; about 11% occur only once, and 2.6% lies in the top ten.

This specimen consisted of PBMCs from the stem cell graft donor, obtained from the stem cell graft. The receptor was derived from a human donor who donated a stem cell graft to a child with acute lymphoblastic leukemia. The gene calls are TRBV7-2 and TRBJ1-2; a possible D gene is TRBD1 (6 bases). The CDR3 DNA reads as TGTGCCAGCAGCGCTACATACAGGGTTGGCTACACCTTC. Translating it yields CASSATYRVGYTF.